This entry features one T cell receptor (beta chain) sequence. This specimen comes from a study of control samples from healthy donors and cancer patients. The V end was cut by 0 bases, the J end by 5 bases, with 1 base between. Germline values: CDR1 LNHNV, CDR2 YYDKDF (reference sequence). The CDR3 is made up of 12 amino acids. Here immunoSEQ multiplex PCR was the method, and the copy in TCRdb shows in-frame clones only, minus some. This table has about 22,000 clones, 75% to 85% appearing once. The specimen sequenced was PBMCs. The chain links TRBV15 to TRBJ1-4; D is uncertain. This clonotype originated in a man between 60 and 75 years old with head and neck cancer. The chain's CDR3 is CATSRENEKLFF. DNA for the CDR3: TGTGCCACCAGCAGAGAAAATGAAAAACTGTTTTTT.